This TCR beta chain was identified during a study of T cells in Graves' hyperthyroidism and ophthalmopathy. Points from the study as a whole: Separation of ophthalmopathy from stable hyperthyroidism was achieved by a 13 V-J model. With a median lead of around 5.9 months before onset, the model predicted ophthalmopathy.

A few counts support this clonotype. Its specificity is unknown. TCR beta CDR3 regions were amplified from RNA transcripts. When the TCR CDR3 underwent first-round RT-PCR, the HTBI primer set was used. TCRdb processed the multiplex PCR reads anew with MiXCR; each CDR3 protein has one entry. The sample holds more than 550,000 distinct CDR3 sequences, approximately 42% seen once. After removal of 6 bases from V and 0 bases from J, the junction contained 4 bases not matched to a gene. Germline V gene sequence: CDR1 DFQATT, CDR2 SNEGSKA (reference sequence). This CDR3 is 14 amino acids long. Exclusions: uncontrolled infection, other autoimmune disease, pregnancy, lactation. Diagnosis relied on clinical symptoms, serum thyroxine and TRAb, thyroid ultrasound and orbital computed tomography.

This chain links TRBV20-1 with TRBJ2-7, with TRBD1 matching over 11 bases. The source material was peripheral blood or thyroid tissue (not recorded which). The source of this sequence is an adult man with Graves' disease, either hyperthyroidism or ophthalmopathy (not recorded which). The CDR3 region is CSAWDRGSSYEQYF. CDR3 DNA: TGCAGTGCGTGGGACAGGGGGAGCTCCTACGAGCAGTACTTC.